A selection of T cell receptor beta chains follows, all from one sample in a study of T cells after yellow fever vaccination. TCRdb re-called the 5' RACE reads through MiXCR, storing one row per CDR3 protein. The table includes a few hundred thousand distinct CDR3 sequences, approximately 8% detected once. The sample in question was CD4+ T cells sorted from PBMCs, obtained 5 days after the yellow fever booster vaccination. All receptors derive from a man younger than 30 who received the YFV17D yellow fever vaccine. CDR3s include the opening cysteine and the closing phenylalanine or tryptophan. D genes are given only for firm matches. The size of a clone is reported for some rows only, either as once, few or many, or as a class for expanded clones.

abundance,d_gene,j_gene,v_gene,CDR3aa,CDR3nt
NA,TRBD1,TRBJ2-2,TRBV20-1,CSAREGTVNTGELFF,TGCAGTGCTAGAGAGGGGACAGTTAACACCGGGGAGCTGTTTTTT
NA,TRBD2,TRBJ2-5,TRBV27,CASRTLAGGGETQYF,TGTGCCAGCAGAACCCTAGCGGGGGGTGGGGAGACCCAGTACTTC
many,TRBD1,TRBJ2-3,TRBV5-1,CASSLEDRVGDTQYF,TGCGCCAGCAGCTTGGAAGACAGGGTCGGGGATACGCAGTATTTT
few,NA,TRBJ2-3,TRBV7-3,CASSANGPGWGTDTQYF,TGTGCCAGCAGCGCTAACGGGCCGGGCTGGGGCACAGATACGCAGTATTTT
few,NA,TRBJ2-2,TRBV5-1,CASSLRSHTGELFF,TGCGCCAGCAGCTTGAGGTCCCACACCGGGGAGCTGTTTTTT
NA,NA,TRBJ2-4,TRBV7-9,CASSLEDSPFQYF,TGTGCCAGCAGCTTAGAGGACAGCCCCTTTCAGTACTTC
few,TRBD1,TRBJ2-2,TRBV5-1,CASSLEGTGPNTGELFF,TGCGCCAGCAGCTTGGAGGGGACAGGGCCGAACACCGGGGAGCTGTTTTTT
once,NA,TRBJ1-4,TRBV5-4,CASRLRRTATNEKLFF,TGTGCCAGCAGGTTGCGACGGACAGCAACTAATGAAAAACTGTTTTTT
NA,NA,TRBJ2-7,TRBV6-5,CASSSPGVYEQYF,TGTGCCAGCAGTTCCCCAGGGGTCTACGAGCAGTACTTC
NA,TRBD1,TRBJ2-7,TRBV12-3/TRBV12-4,CASSRQGLAYEQYF,TGTGCCAGCAGTAGACAGGGATTGGCCTACGAGCAGTACTTC
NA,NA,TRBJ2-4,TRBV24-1,CATSDLARVLAKNIQYF,TGTGCCACCAGTGATTTGGCCAGGGTCCTAGCCAAAAACATTCAGTACTTC
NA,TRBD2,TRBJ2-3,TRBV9,CASSVLFSSGGTDTQYF,TGTGCCAGCAGCGTACTCTTCAGTAGCGGGGGGACAGATACGCAGTATTTT
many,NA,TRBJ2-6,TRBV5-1,CASSLSGDGANVLTF,TGCGCCAGCAGCTTGTCCGGGGATGGGGCCAACGTCCTGACTTTC
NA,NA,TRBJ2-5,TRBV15,CATSRVGRGQQETQYF,TGTGCCACCAGCAGAGTCGGTCGGGGCCAACAAGAGACCCAGTACTTC
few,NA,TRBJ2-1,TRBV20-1,CSATGQGRSRRGASYNEQFF,TGCAGTGCCACGGGTCAGGGGCGCTCGAGGCGGGGCGCTTCCTACAATGAGCAGTTCTTC
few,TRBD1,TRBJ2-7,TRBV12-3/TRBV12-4,CASRRTGTSDEQYF,TGTGCCAGCAGGAGGACAGGGACGTCGGACGAGCAGTACTTC
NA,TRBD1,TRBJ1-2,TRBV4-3,CASSQDRDRDYGDTF,TGCGCCAGCAGCCAAGATCGGGACAGGGACTATGGCGACACCTTC
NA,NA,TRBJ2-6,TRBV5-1,CASNSGKSGANVLTF,TGCGCCAGCAACTCGGGGAAGTCTGGGGCCAACGTCCTGACTTTC
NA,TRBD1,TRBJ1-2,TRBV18,CASSPRAGTGTPRNYGYTF,TGTGCCAGCTCACCACGTGCCGGGACAGGAACCCCAAGGAACTATGGCTACACCTTC
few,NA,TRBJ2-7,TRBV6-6,CASTGPGAGSYEQYF,TGTGCCAGCACCGGACCCGGGGCAGGGAGTTACGAGCAGTACTTC
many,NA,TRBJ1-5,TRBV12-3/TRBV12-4,CASSFGQSNQPQHF,TGTGCCAGCAGTTTCGGGCAGAGCAATCAGCCCCAGCATTTT
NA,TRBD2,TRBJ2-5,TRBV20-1,CSARDPNSGGETQYF,TGCAGTGCTAGAGATCCAAATAGCGGGGGAGAGACCCAGTACTTC